This T cell receptor (beta chain) was profiled in a study of cytotoxic CD8 clonotypes in ibrutinib-treated CLL. Extraction of roughly 1.8 micrograms of genomic DNA from cryopreserved PBMCs supplied material for TCR beta libraries. Generated by immunoSEQ multiplex PCR, the TCRdb table keeps only in-frame clones and is missing some. Altogether some 290,000 clones are present, more than 65% being singletons, with the ten largest covering roughly 6.3%. The germline CDR1 and CDR2 sequences are KGHSH and LQKENI. The CDR3 covers 17 residues. V lost 3 bases and J lost 8, with 25 bases in between. The sample was PBMCs, taken before ibrutinib treatment. This TCR came from a human donor with chronic lymphocytic leukemia. The V call is TRBV18, the J call TRBJ2-5; unclear D gene. CDR3 DNA sequence: TGTGCCAGCTCACCTGTCCCGCTAGGAGATATCATAGAAACCCAGTACTTC. Translation: CASSPVPLGDIIETQYF.